This passage covers 17 T cell receptor beta chains from one sample sequenced in a study of blood T cell repertoires in COVID-19 (dated by TCRdb to 2018 to 2020). Library preparation employed the immunoSEQ multiplex PCR assay. In its TCRdb copy, this immuneACCESS table keeps in-frame sequences only and misses some clones. Where compared with another copy, unresolved V genes explain less than half of these, and the others have no known cause. In all, the sample holds around 130,000 clones, and approximately 77% of those were seen once. 15% to 25% of the sample lies in the top ten. Material: peripheral blood. The receptors stem from a man of 80 years or more with acute or convalescent COVID-19.

V and J are TRBV4-1 and TRBJ2-4; D possibly corresponds to TRBD1 (5 bases). Germline CDR1 MGHRA, CDR2 YSYEKL. This CDR3 is built from 16 residues. Between the trimmed V and J ends, which lost 0 bases and 6 bases, there was a span of 15 bases. DNA for the CDR3: TGCGCCAGCAGCCAAGAGCTGGGGCCCCCTTTAAACATTCAGTACTTC. It codes for CASSQELGPPLNIQYF.

This chain joins TRBV7-2 and TRBJ2-2, with D possibly matching TRBD1 (6 bases). The CDR3 loop spans 15 amino acids. CDR1 and CDR2 from the germline V gene are SGHTA and FQGNSA. The ends were cut back, 5 bases at V and 1 base at J, with 11 bases in the middle. The DNA of the CDR3 is TGTGCCAGCAGCCTGGACAGACTGAACACCGGGGAGCTGTTTTTT. This sequence encodes CASSLDRLNTGELFF.

V gene TRBV7-8 combines with J gene TRBJ2-7, with 8 positions matching TRBD1. The V gene end was trimmed by 4 bases and the J gene end by 5 bases; junction bases not matched to a gene: 22. Germline lookup yields CDR1 SGHVS and CDR2 FQNEAQ. This CDR3 is 19 amino acids long. The CDR3 sequence is CASSYQQGQGASFPHEQYF. CDR3 DNA sequence: TGTGCCAGCAGCTATCAACAGGGGCAGGGGGCCTCTTTTCCTCACGAGCAGTACTTC.

The rearrangement uses TRBV19 and TRBJ2-3; 7 bases agree with TRBD2. Germline V gene data show CDR1 as LNHDA and CDR2 as SQIVND (reference sequence). With V trimmed by 6 bases and J by 2 bases, 11 bases remained unmatched. The CDR3 is 16 residues long. CDR3 bases: TGTGCCAGTAGACCCCGGGGGGTAGCGGCCACAGATACGCAGTATTTT. It translates to CASRPRGVAATDTQYF.

This sequence joins TRBV27 and TRBJ2-7; 8 positions agree with TRBD2. This CDR3 is built from 15 residues. Germline V gene lookup returns CDR1 MNHEY and CDR2 SMNVEV (reference sequence). The trim removed 2 bases at V and 2 bases at J, leaving 5 bases unmatched. The CDR3 is CASSLEAGGTYEQYF. In nucleotides, the CDR3 is TGTGCCAGCAGTTTAGAGGCGGGGGGAACCTACGAGCAGTACTTC.

The CDR3 nucleotides are TGTGCCAGCAGCTTAACGGGCGCGGGGTACAATGAGCAGTTCTTC. Amino acid sequence: CASSLTGAGYNEQFF. The gene calls are TRBV11-3 and TRBJ2-1; a possible D gene is TRBD2 (6 bases). The V gene lost 2 bases and the J gene lost 4 bases, with 12 bases spanning the gap. CDR3 length: 15 residues. Germline V gene lookup returns CDR1 SGHNT and CDR2 YENEEA.

This chain connects TRBV6-1 to TRBJ2-6; tentatively, D is TRBD1 (6 bases). Germline CDR1 and CDR2: MNHNS and SASEGT. The CDR3 consists of 16 residues. The V gene lost 4 bases and the J gene lost 0 bases, with 10 bases spanning the gap. The CDR3: CASSAGTPSGANVLTF. CDR3 DNA: TGTGCCAGCAGTGCCGGGACACCCTCTGGGGCCAACGTCCTGACTTTC.

This chain links TRBV10-2 with TRBJ1-5; D is perhaps TRBD1 (5 bases). This CDR3 contains 14 residues. Trimming took off 0 bases at V and 7 bases at J, with 10 bases between the two ends. Germline V gene sequence: CDR1 WSHSY, CDR2 SAAADI. The CDR3 coding sequence is TGCGCCAGCAGTGAGTCGGAAAGGGGACAGCCCCAGCATTTT. Translated: CASSESERGQPQHF.

The J gene is TRBJ2-1, the V gene TRBV15; 8 bases are shared with TRBD2. The J segment lost 0 bases and the V segment lost 8 bases, leaving 9 bases of the junction unmatched. The CDR3 totals 16 residues. Germline loops: CDR1 LNHNV, CDR2 YYDKDF (reference sequence). CDR3 loop: CATAGRGAHSYNEQFF. Here the CDR3 DNA reads TGTGCCACCGCTGGGCGGGGGGCGCACTCCTACAATGAGCAGTTCTTC.

The CDR3 loop is CASSLGGGDQETQYF. The CDR3 DNA is TGCGCCAGCAGCTTGGGAGGGGGCGACCAAGAGACCCAGTACTTC. This sequence joins TRBV5-1 and TRBJ2-5; 7 positions agree with TRBD1. This CDR3 comprises 15 residues. CDR1 is SGHRS and CDR2 is YFSETQ in the germline V gene. Losses at the gene ends were 0 bases for V and 0 bases for J; bases not matched to a gene: 2.

This chain joins TRBV5-1 and TRBJ2-1; 7 positions agree with TRBD1. V trimming: 5 bases; J trimming: 5 bases; junction bases outside the gene matches: 7. The CDR3 has 14 residues. CDR1 is SGHRS, CDR2 YFSETQ, per germline. CDR3 in amino acids: CASRMGTVNNEQFF. In DNA, the CDR3 is TGCGCCAGCAGGATGGGGACAGTTAACAATGAGCAGTTCTTC.

This clone was counted ten times or more. This CDR3 is also generated by other DNA sequences in the sample. The chain couples TRBV5-1 to TRBJ1-2, with 7 positions matching TRBD1. The CDR3 has 14 residues. The germline CDR1 and CDR2 sequences are SGHRS and YFSETQ. With V trimmed by 4 bases and J by 4 bases, 7 bases remained unmatched. This chain's CDR3 is CASSLGDRAYGYTF. In DNA, the CDR3 is TGCGCCAGCAGCCTGGGGGACAGAGCCTATGGCTACACCTTC.

The chain couples TRBV18 to TRBJ2-7; 12 bases fit TRBD2. The junction had 2 bases not matched to a gene; V was cut back by 0 bases and J by 2 bases. The CDR3 is 16 residues long. The V gene's germline CDR1 is KGHSH and CDR2 LQKENI. CDR3 sequence (DNA): TGTGCCAGCTCACCACCCGGACTAGCGGGGACCTACGAGCAGTACTTC. The encoded protein is CASSPPGLAGTYEQYF. The variable domain in full, completed from reference TRBV18 and TRBJ2-7, reads NAGVMQNPRHLVRRRGQEARLRCSPMKGHSHVYWYRQLPEEGLKFMVYLQKENIIDESGMPKERFSAEFPKEGPSILRIQQVVRGDSAAYFCASSPPGLAGTYEQYFGPGTRLTVT.

The J gene is TRBJ2-2, the V gene TRBV9; tentative D call: TRBD2 (6 bases). From germline, CDR1 is SGDLS and CDR2 YYNGEE. This CDR3 is built from 14 residues. The ends were cut back, 1 base at V and 7 bases at J, with 11 bases in the middle. The CDR3 sequence: CASSVWRGGGELFF. The CDR3 DNA reads as TGTGCCAGCAGCGTATGGCGGGGCGGCGGGGAGCTGTTTTTT.

This chain's CDR3 is CASSQGTGETQYF. CDR3 in DNA: TGTGCCAGCAGCCAAGGAACGGGAGAGACCCAGTACTTC. The chain combines TRBV3-1 (or the pseudogene TRBV3-2) with TRBJ2-5, with D hard to call. Trimming stripped 1 base from V and 4 bases from J, with 7 bases between. Germline V gene data show CDR1 as LGHDT and CDR2 as YNNKEL (reference sequence). The CDR3 is 13 residues long.

The chain couples TRBV19 to TRBJ1-1; no reliable D call. The V end was cut by 3 bases, the J end by 0 bases, with 5 bases between. This CDR3 is 13 amino acids long. Germline CDR1 is LNHDA and CDR2 is SQIVND (reference sequence). CDR3 loop: CASSIRVNTEAFF. Written as DNA, the CDR3 is TGTGCCAGTAGTATTCGAGTGAACACTGAAGCTTTCTTT.

The V call is TRBV6-2 or TRBV6-3, the J call TRBJ2-2; 8 positions agree with TRBD1. Germline-derived CDR1 and CDR2 are MNHEY and SVGEGT. This CDR3 has 15 amino acids. After removal of 3 bases from V and 3 bases from J, the junction contained 3 bases not matched to a gene. Here the CDR3 reads CASSYGDRYTGELFF. CDR3 DNA sequence: TGTGCCAGCAGTTATGGGGACAGGTACACCGGGGAGCTGTTTTTT.